Presented here are 9 T cell receptor beta chains from one specimen sequenced in a study of Ad26.COV2.S vaccination and SARS-CoV-2 variants. Repertoires were generated with immunoSEQ multiplex PCR, while TCRdb's copy carries only in-frame clones and drops some. The sample yields roughly 680,000 clones, about 89% seen once. Treatment denoted: over 15 received Ad26.COV2.S at low or high dose, single or two shots; about 5 received placebo; per-sample allocation not given. Collection of the samples took place on day 63 after the first injection of vaccine or placebo. The sample in question was peripheral blood, obtained in a trial of Ad26.COV2.S vaccine versus placebo. Every receptor here comes from a person between 18 and 65 years old who received the Ad26.COV2.S COVID-19 vaccine or a placebo.

J is TRBJ1-5 and V is TRBV28; a weak D match, TRBD1 (6 bases). CDR3 length: 15 residues. Germline assignment: CDR1 MDHEN and CDR2 SYDVKM. V gave up 6 bases and J gave up 4 bases, with 16 bases separating them. The CDR3 loop reads CASRVQGMGNQPQHF. In nucleotides, the CDR3 is TGTGCCAGCAGAGTACAGGGAATGGGGAATCAGCCCCAGCATTTT.

V gene TRBV4-3 combines with J gene TRBJ2-1; D is ambiguous. Per germline, CDR1 LGHNA and CDR2 YSLEER. V was shortened by 0 bases and J by 10 bases, with 7 bases between the two germline ends. CDR3 size: 12 residues. In nucleotides, the CDR3 is TGCGCCAGCAGCCAAGATAGACGGGAGCAGTTCTTC. This codes for CASSQDRREQFF.

Notes on this clone: Other DNA sequences from this sample encode an identical CDR3 as well. This sequence joins TRBV18 and TRBJ1-1, with D unresolved. Trimming pared 3 bases from V and 1 base from J, leaving 6 bases between. Germline CDR1 reads KGHSH; CDR2 reads LQKENI. The CDR3 is 13 amino acids. CDR3 DNA: TGTGCCAGCTCACCGTCGCAGAACACTGAAGCTTTCTTT. It is translated as CASSPSQNTEAFF.

In nucleotides, the CDR3 is TGTGCCAGCAGCGTAGAAGCATTAGGGGAGCTGTTTTTT. This encodes CASSVEALGELFF. The chain links TRBV9 to TRBJ2-2; unclear D gene. The length of the CDR3 is 13 residues. Germline V CDR1 and CDR2: SGDLS, YYNGEE. V was trimmed by 0 bases and J by 8 bases, leaving 8 bases between them.

This sequence joins TRBV5-6 and TRBJ1-5, with D possibly TRBD1 on 5 matching bases. Germline V gives CDR1 SGHDT, CDR2 YYEEEE. The CDR3 extends over 13 amino acids. V dropped 2 bases and J dropped 4 bases, with 7 bases sitting between them. This CDR3 reads CASSFRVNQPQHF. The DNA for the CDR3 is TGTGCCAGCAGCTTCAGGGTTAATCAGCCCCAGCATTTT.

The rearrangement joins TRBV20-1 to TRBJ2-5, with 9 bases identical to TRBD1. Trimming took 3 bases from V and 1 from J; bases not matched to a gene: 3. The CDR3 runs to 14 residues. Looked up from germline, CDR1 is DFQATT and CDR2 is SNEGSKA (reference sequence). CDR3 in DNA: TGCAGTGCTAGTGGGGACAGGGCCCAAGAGACCCAGTACTTC. Its translation: CSASGDRAQETQYF.

The chain recombines TRBV6-2 or TRBV6-3 with TRBJ1-2; 8 nucleotides align to TRBD1. The CDR3 runs 14 residues. Germline V gene data show CDR1 as MNHEY and CDR2 as SVGEGT. With 5 bases clipped from V and 3 bases from J, the junction kept 5 bases outside the gene matches. CDR3 DNA sequence: TGTGCCAGCAGTAGACAGGGGCTCGACTATGGCTACACCTTC. Its protein product is CASSRQGLDYGYTF.

The chain employs TRBV5-1 and TRBJ2-7; 12 bases match TRBD2. J lost 3 bases, V lost 3 bases, and 4 bases had no gene match. Germline V gene sequence: CDR1 SGHRS, CDR2 YFSETQ. The CDR3 is 15 residues long. The CDR3 spells CASSSTSGRIYEQYF. DNA of the CDR3: TGCGCCAGCAGCTCGACTAGCGGGAGAATCTACGAGCAGTACTTC.

V usage is TRBV4-3 and J usage is TRBJ2-1, with TRBD1 matching 7 bases. This CDR3 is 18 amino acids long. V was clipped by 4 bases and J by 0 bases; unmatched bases: 12. Germline CDR1 is LGHNA and CDR2 is YSLEER. CDR3 DNA sequence: TGCGCCAGCAGCCCCGATTCTGGGACAGAGAGCTCCTACAATGAGCAGTTCTTC. This encodes CASSPDSGTESSYNEQFF.